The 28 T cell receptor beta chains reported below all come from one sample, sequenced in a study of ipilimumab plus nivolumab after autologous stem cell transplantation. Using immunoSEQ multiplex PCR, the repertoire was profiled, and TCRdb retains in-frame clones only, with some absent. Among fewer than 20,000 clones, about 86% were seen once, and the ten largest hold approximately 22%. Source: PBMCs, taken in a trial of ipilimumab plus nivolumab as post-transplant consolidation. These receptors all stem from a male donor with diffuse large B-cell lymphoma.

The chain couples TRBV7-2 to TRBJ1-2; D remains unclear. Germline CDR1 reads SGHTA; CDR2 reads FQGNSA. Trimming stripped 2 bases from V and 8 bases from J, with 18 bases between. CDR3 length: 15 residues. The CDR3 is CASSLKSRAPHGYTF. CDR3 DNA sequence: TGTGCCAGCAGCTTAAAATCCCGGGCCCCACACGGCTACACCTTC.

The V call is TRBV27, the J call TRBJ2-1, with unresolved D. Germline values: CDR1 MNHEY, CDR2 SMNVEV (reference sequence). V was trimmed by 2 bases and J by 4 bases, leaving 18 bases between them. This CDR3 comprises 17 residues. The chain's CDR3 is CASSLGSSFLSYNEQFF. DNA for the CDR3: TGTGCCAGCAGTTTAGGGTCGTCTTTCCTGTCTTACAATGAGCAGTTCTTC.

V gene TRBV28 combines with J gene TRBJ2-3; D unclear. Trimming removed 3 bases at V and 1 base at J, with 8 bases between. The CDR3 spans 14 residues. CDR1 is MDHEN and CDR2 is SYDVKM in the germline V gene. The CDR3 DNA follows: TGTGCCAGCAGTTTCGGACCTCGCACAGATACGCAGTATTTT. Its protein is CASSFGPRTDTQYF.

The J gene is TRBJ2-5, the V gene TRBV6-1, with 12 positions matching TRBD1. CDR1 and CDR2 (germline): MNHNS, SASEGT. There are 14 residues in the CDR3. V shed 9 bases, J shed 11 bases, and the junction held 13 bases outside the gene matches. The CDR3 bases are TGTGCCAGTGGAGGCGCGGGACAGGGGGCCCGGCAGTACTTC. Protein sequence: CASGGAGQGARQYF.

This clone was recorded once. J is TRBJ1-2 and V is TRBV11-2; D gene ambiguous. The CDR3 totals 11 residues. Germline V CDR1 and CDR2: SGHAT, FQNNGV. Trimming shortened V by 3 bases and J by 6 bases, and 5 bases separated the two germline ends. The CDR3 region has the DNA TGTGCCAGCAGCTTCCGGGATGGCTACACCTTC. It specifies CASSFRDGYTF. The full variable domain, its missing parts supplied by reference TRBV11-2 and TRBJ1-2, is EAGVAQSPRYKIIEKRQSVAFWCNPISGHATLYWYQQILGQGPKLLIQFQNNGVVDDSQLPKDRFSAERLKGVDSTLKIQPAKLEDSAVYLCASSFRDGYTFGSGTRLTVV.

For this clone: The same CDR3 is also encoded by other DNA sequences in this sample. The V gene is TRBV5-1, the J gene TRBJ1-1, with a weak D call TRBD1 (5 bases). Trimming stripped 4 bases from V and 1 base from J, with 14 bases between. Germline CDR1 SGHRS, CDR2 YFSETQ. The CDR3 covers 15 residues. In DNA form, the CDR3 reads TGCGCCAGCAGCCGGAGGACGGGGGGGAACACTGAAGCTTTCTTT. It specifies CASSRRTGGNTEAFF.

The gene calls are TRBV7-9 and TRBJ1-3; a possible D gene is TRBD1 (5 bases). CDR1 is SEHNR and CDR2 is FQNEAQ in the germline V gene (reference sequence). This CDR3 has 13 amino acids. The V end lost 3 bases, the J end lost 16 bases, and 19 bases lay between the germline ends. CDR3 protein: CASSLGGSTDDYF. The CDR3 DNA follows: TGTGCCAGCAGCTTGGGGGGATCCACCGACGACTATTTT.

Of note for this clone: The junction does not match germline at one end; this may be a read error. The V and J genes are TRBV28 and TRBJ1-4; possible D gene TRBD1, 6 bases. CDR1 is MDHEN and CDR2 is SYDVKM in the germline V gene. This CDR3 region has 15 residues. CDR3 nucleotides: TGTGCCAGCAGTAACGTTGGGACAACAAATGAAAAACTGTTTTTT. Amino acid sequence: CASSNVGTTNEKLFF.

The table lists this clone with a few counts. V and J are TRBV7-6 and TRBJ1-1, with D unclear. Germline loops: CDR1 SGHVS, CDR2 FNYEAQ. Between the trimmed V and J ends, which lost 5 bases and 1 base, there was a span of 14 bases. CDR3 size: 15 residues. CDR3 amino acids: CASSDSGSWNTEAFF. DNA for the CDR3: TGTGCCAGCAGCGATAGTGGGTCATGGAACACTGAAGCTTTCTTT.

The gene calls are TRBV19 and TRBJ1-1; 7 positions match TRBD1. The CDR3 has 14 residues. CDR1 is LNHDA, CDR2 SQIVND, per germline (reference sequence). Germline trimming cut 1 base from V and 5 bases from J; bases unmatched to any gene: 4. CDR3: CASSIVGGTTEAFF. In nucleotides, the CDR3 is TGTGCCAGTAGTATAGTAGGGGGCACAACTGAAGCTTTCTTT.

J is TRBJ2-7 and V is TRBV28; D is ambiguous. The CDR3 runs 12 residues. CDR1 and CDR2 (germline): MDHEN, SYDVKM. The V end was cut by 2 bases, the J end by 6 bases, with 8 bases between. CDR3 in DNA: TGTGCCAGCAGTTTAATAGGGCGCGAGCAGTACTTC. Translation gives CASSLIGREQYF.

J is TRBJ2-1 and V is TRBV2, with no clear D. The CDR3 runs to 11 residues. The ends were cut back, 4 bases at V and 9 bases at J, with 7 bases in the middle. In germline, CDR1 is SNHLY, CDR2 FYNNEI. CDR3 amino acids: CASSVFGEQFF. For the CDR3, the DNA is TGTGCCAGCAGTGTATTTGGTGAGCAGTTCTTC.

CDR3 protein: CASSFEQGAWYEQFF. In nucleotides, the CDR3 is TGTGCCAGCAGTTTCGAACAGGGGGCTTGGTATGAGCAGTTCTTC. The V call is TRBV27, the J call TRBJ2-1; 9 bases fit TRBD1. The CDR3 is 15 residues long. V trimming: 3 bases; J trimming: 8 bases; junction bases outside the gene matches: 8. Germline V gives CDR1 MNHEY, CDR2 SMNVEV (reference sequence).

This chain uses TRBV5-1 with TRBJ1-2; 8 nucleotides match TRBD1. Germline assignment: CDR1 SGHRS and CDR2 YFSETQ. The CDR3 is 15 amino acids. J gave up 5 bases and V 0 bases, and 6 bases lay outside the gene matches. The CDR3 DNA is TGCGCCAGCAGCTTGGGTCCGACAGGGGTGTATGGCTACACCTTC. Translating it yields CASSLGPTGVYGYTF.

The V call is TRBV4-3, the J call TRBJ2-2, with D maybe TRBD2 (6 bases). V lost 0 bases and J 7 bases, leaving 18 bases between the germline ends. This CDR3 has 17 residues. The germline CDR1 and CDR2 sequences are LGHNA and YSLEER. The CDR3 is CASSQEAGRARGGELFF. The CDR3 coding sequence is TGCGCCAGCAGCCAAGAAGCGGGCAGGGCGCGGGGCGGGGAGCTGTTTTTT.

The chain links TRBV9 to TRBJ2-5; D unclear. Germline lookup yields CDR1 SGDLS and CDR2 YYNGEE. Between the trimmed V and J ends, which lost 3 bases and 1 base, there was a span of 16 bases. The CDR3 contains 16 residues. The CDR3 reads CASSAGFGLSQETQYF. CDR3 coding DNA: TGTGCCAGCAGCGCCGGATTTGGGCTGTCCCAAGAGACCCAGTACTTC.

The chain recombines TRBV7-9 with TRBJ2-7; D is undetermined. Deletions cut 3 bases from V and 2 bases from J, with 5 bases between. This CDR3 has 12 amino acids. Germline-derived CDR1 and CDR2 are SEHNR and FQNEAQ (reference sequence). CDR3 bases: TGTGCCAGCAGCTTGGAAGCCTACGAGCAGTACTTC. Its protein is CASSLEAYEQYF.

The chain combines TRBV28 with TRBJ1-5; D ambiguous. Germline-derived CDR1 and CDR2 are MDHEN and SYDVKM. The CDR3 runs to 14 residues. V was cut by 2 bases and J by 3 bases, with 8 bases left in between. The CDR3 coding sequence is TGTGCCAGCAGTTTACAGGCGGACAATCAGCCCCAGCATTTT. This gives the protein CASSLQADNQPQHF. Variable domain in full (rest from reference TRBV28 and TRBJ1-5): DVKVTQSSRYLVKRTGEKVFLECVQDMDHENMFWYRQDPGLGLRLIYFSYDVKMKEKGDIPEGYSVSREKKERFSLILESASTNQTSMYLCASSLQADNQPQHFGDGTRLSIL.

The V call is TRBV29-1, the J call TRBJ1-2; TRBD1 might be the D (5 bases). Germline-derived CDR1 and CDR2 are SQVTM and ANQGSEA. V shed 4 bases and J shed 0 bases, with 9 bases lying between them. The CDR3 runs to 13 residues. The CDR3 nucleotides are TGCAGCGTTGGCCGGGACCCTAACTATGGCTACACCTTC. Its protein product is CSVGRDPNYGYTF.

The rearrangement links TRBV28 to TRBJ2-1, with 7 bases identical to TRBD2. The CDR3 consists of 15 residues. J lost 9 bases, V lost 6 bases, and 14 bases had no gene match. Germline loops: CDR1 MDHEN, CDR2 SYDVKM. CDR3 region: CASRSGTLQRVEQFF. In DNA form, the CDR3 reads TGTGCCAGCAGAAGCGGGACTCTCCAACGGGTTGAGCAGTTCTTC.

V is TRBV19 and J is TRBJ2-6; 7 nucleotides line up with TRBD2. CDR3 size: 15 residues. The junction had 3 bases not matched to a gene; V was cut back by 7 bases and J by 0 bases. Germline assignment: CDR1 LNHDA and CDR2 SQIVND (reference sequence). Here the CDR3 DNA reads TGTGCCAGTACTCCGGGGGGCTCTGGGGCCAACGTCCTGACTTTC. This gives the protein CASTPGGSGANVLTF.

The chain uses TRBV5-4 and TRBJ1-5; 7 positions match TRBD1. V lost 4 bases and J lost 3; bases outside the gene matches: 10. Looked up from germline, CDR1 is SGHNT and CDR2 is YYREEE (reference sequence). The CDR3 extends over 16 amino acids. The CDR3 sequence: CASSDARQGDNQPQHF. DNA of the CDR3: TGTGCCAGCAGCGACGCTCGACAGGGAGACAATCAGCCCCAGCATTTT.

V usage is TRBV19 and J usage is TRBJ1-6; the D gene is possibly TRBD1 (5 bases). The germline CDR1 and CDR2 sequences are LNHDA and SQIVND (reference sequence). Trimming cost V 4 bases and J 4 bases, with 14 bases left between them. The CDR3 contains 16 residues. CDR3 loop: CASSKGTGVYNSPLHF. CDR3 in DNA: TGTGCCAGTAGTAAAGGAACAGGCGTTTATAATTCACCCCTCCACTTT. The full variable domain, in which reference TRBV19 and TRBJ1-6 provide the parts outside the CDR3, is DGGITQSPKYLFRKEGQNVTLSCEQNLNHDAMYWYRQDPGQGLRLIYYSQIVNDFQKGDIAEGYSVSREKKESFPLTVTSAQKNPTAFYLCASSKGTGVYNSPLHFGNGTRLTVT.

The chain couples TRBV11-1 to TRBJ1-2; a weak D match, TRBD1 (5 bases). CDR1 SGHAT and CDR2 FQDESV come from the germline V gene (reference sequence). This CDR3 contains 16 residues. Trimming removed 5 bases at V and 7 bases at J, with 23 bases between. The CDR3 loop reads CASSKRFQGLRGGYTF. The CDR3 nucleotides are TGTGCCAGCAGCAAACGTTTTCAGGGTTTACGCGGTGGCTACACCTTC.

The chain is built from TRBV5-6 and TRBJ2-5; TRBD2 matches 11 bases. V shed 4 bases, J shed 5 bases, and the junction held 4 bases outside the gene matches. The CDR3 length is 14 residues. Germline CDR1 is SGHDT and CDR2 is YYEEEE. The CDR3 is CASSGRTSGETQYF. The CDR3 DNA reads TGTGCCAGCAGCGGGCGGACTAGCGGGGAGACCCAGTACTTC.

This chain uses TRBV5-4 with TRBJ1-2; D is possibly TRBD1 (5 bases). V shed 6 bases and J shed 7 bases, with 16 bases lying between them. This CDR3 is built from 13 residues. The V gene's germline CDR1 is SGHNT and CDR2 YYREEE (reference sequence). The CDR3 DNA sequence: TGTGCCAGCACCGGGGGATCGGGTTTTGGCTACACCTTC. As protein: CASTGGSGFGYTF.

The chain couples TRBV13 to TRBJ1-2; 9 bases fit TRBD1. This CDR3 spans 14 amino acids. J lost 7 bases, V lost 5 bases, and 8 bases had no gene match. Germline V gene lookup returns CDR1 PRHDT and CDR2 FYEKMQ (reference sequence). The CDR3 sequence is CASSTRTGVIGYTF. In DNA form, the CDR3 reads TGTGCCAGCAGCACTCGGACAGGGGTGATTGGCTACACCTTC.

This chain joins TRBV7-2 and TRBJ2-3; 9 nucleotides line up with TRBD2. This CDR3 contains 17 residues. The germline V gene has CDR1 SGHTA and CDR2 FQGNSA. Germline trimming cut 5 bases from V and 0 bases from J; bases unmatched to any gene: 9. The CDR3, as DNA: TGTGCCAGCAGCACCAGCCCGGGACTAGCCAGCACAGATACGCAGTATTTT. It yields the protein CASSTSPGLASTDTQYF. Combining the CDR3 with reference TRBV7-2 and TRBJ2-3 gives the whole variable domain GAGVSQSPSNKVTEKGKDVELRCDPISGHTALYWYRQSLGQGLEFLIYFQGNSAPDKSGLPSDRFSAERTGGSVSTLTIQRTQQEDSAVYLCASSTSPGLASTDTQYFGPGTRLTVL.